This T cell receptor (beta chain) was profiled in a study of cytomegalovirus exposure and HLA in healthy donors. Study context: An analysis done earlier identified more than 90 million unique TCR beta sequences from about 179 million T cells. A data release that came early held approximately 85 million unique TCRs from HLA-typed donors. Whole-study findings and limits: TCR beta chain V- and J-gene trimming was linked, in a later analysis, to a missense variant in DCLRE1C. There were some public TCRs occurring in many donors, but most TCR sequences were rare.

This CDR3 has 13 residues. Germline lookup yields CDR1 SGHRS and CDR2 YFSETQ. V was pared by 2 bases and J by 5 bases, with 10 bases between. About this clone itself: The antigen remains undetermined.

PCR used 60 Vbeta primers and 13 Jbeta primers. Assay used: immunoSEQ multiplex PCR; TCRdb lists only in-frame clones, some missing. This table holds about 150,000 clones, roughly 70% found once. This sequence originates from a man aged 30 to 39 in good health and CMV-seronegative. The chain carries TRBV5-1 and TRBJ1-1, with D unresolved. Sequenced material: PBMCs. The CDR3 sequence: CASSLDPGTEAFF. The CDR3 DNA sequence: TGCGCCAGCAGCTTAGATCCGGGAACTGAAGCTTTCTTT.